The T cell receptor beta chain under discussion was sequenced for a study of esophageal squamous cell carcinoma under preoperative chemotherapy (dated by TCRdb to 2017 to 2018). Regarding the complete study: In the study, TCR repertoires were profiled in both peripheral blood T cells and tumor-infiltrating lymphocytes. The study assessed how paclitaxel-nedaplatin chemotherapy affected T-cell receptor repertoires in patients with esophageal squamous cell carcinoma. The cohort comprised five or six patients with primary esophageal squamous cell carcinoma. Repertoires from samples obtained before paclitaxel-nedaplatin therapy were compared with repertoires from samples obtained after paclitaxel-nedaplatin therapy.

Sample time point, as interpreted from the label and publication: after preoperative PTX-NDP chemotherapy. Patients received paclitaxel-nedaplatin as preoperative chemotherapy before surgery. Libraries were built with PCR. Sequencing relied on a HiSeq X Ten. High-throughput sequencing was used to characterize the TCR repertoires. TCRdb itself trimmed the public reads at Q25 with fastp, ran MiXCR and retained productive beta chains. For every CDR3 protein sequence, its rows merge into one entry that carries the most common genes and DNA. In this sample the table shows some 32,000 distinct CDR3 sequences, 52% of which occur a single time. The top ten hold roughly 25% of the sample. The paper's findings and limits, for the study overall: Only five or six patients with esophageal squamous cell carcinoma were analyzed, making for a small cohort. A significant increase in TCR diversity was observed in peripheral T cells after chemotherapy, whereas no such increase was observed in tumor-infiltrating lymphocytes. Post-treatment tumor-infiltrating lymphocytes appeared partly derived from peripheral T cells migrating into the tumor, not solely from local clonal changes. Immediate and substantial changes in clonotype frequency were induced by paclitaxel-nedaplatin therapy, and contraction rather than amplification was more likely to be observed among abundant clones.

Worth noting for this clonotype: What this receptor recognizes is not known. Base-call qualities are not available, and no considerably larger clone is one nucleotide away.

Sampling was conducted from a patient given preoperative chemotherapy. This clonotype originated in a human donor with esophageal squamous cell carcinoma. The donor label of this sample is uncertain.

The CDR3 region has the sequence CASSVRSDTQYF. In nucleotide form, the sequence is TGTGCCAGCAGCGTAAGGTCGGATACGCAGTATTTT. The chain uses TRBV7-9 and TRBJ2-3, with the D gene too uncertain to name. Looking up the germline V gene (reference sequence) yields CDR1 SEHNR and CDR2 FQNEAQ. The CDR3, cysteine through phenylalanine, is 12 amino acids long. The CDR3 DNA has 36 bases and is translated from base 1. V loses 5 bases of germline sequence and J loses 6 bases, and the interval between the two ends is 9 bases.